The 14 T cell receptor beta chains reported below all come from one sample, sequenced in a study of T-cell memory formation after mild COVID-19. MiXCR, applied by TCRdb to the 5' RACE reads, yields one record per CDR3 protein. The table lists about 140,000 distinct CDR3 sequences, around 14% of them singletons. The specimen sequenced was PBMCs or a T cell subset sorted from them (not recorded which). These receptors all come from an adult woman who had mild COVID-19 (a few samples of this study predate the infection). Cell type and time point are not known.

This clonotype was seen more than once but under ten times. The V gene is TRBV7-8, the J gene TRBJ2-7, with D unresolved. Germline V lookup: CDR1 SGHVS, CDR2 FQNEAQ. This CDR3 comprises 14 residues. V dropped 4 bases and J dropped 4 bases, with 14 bases sitting between them. Here the CDR3 DNA reads TGTGCCAGCAGCTCAGCTTTTAGAGGATACGAGCAGTACTTC. It translates to CASSSAFRGYEQYF.

This clonotype was seen a handful of times. The rearrangement uses TRBV12-3 or TRBV12-4 and TRBJ2-5; the D gene is possibly TRBD1 (6 bases). Deletions cut 5 bases from V and 1 base from J, with 14 bases between. CDR3 size: 15 residues. CDR3 DNA sequence: TGTGCCAGCAGTGCGCAAACAGGGATCCAAGAGACCCAGTACTTC. As protein: CASSAQTGIQETQYF.

This clonotype was counted between two and nine times. The chain combines TRBV6-6 with TRBJ2-7; 9 nucleotides match TRBD1. The junction had 7 bases not matched to a gene; V was cut back by 4 bases and J by 6 bases. The CDR3 is made up of 14 amino acids. Germline-derived CDR1 and CDR2 are MNHNY and SVGAGI (reference sequence). This CDR3 is CASSFPGQGTEQYF. The CDR3 nucleotides are TGTGCCAGCAGTTTTCCGGGACAGGGTACCGAGCAGTACTTC.

This clonotype was seen only a few times. This chain connects TRBV7-9 to TRBJ2-1, with 10 bases lining up with TRBD2. Germline values: CDR1 SEHNR, CDR2 FQNEAQ (reference sequence). Trimming removed 6 bases from V and 10 bases from J; junction bases left unmatched: 15. The CDR3 covers 16 residues. Here the CDR3 reads CASSYFLAGAEGEQFF. CDR3 in DNA: TGTGCCAGCAGTTATTTTCTAGCGGGGGCAGAAGGAGAGCAGTTCTTC.

V is TRBV20-1 and J is TRBJ2-1; 13 bases map to TRBD2. V lost 1 base, J lost 7 bases, and 1 base stayed unmatched. CDR1 is DFQATT and CDR2 is SNEGSKA in the germline V gene (reference sequence). The length of the CDR3 is 14 residues. Here the CDR3 reads CSARGTSGSNEQFF. As DNA, the CDR3 is TGCAGTGCTAGAGGGACTAGCGGGAGTAATGAGCAGTTCTTC.

This chain connects TRBV7-9 to TRBJ1-4; the D gene is possibly TRBD1 (6 bases). The germline gives CDR1 SEHNR, CDR2 FQNEAQ (reference sequence). The V end lost 4 bases, the J end lost 4 bases, and 19 bases lay between the germline ends. The CDR3 is 17 residues long. The CDR3 DNA reads as TGTGCCAGCAGCTATCCAGGGGACGAGACCCATAATGAAAAACTGTTTTTT. Translated: CASSYPGDETHNEKLFF.

This clonotype is classed as medium-sized (0.01 to 0.1%). J is TRBJ1-1 and V is TRBV15, with D perhaps TRBD1 (5 bases). With 3 bases removed from V and 1 base from J, the gap between germline ends came to 9 bases. Germline V gene sequence: CDR1 LNHNV, CDR2 YYDKDF (reference sequence). This CDR3 is 14 amino acids long. The CDR3 spells CATSSDRENTEAFF. CDR3 DNA sequence: TGTGCCACCAGCAGCGACAGAGAGAACACTGAAGCTTTCTTT.

This chain uses TRBV5-1 with TRBJ2-7, with 7 positions matching TRBD1. The CDR3 has 14 residues. Germline loops: CDR1 SGHRS, CDR2 YFSETQ. Trimming removed 3 bases from V and 7 bases from J; junction bases left unmatched: 10. The CDR3 region has the DNA TGCGCCAGCAGCTGGGGTAGGGGGCGTTGGGAGCAGTACTTC. Amino acid sequence: CASSWGRGRWEQYF.

The rearrangement uses TRBV12-3 or TRBV12-4 and TRBJ2-7, with TRBD1 matching 9 bases. CDR3 size: 15 residues. Trimming took 1 base from V and 6 from J; bases not matched to a gene: 7. In DNA, the CDR3 is TGTGCCAGCAGTTTAGTACCGGGACAGGGTGTCGAGCAGTACTTC. This gives the protein CASSLVPGQGVEQYF.

This chain uses TRBV19 with TRBJ1-5; D unclear. V lost 1 base and J 0 bases, leaving 7 bases between the germline ends. Per the germline V gene, CDR1 is LNHDA and CDR2 is SQIVND (reference sequence). There are 15 residues in the CDR3. This CDR3 reads CASSIVPYSNQPQHF. In DNA, the CDR3 is TGTGCCAGTAGTATAGTTCCTTATAGCAATCAGCCCCAGCATTTT.

The chain carries TRBV12-3 or TRBV12-4 and TRBJ2-5, with D possibly matching TRBD1 (6 bases). Trimming left V 7 bases short and J 5 bases short, with 23 bases between. The CDR3 length is 16 residues. CDR3 residues: CASTETIGGQYETQYF. In DNA form, the CDR3 reads TGTGCCAGCACCGAAACCATTGGGGGCCAATACGAGACCCAGTACTTC.

The chain uses TRBV7-6 and TRBJ2-7; 11 bases line up with TRBD2. The V gene end was trimmed by 0 bases and the J gene end by 5 bases; junction bases not matched to a gene: 3. CDR3 length equals 15 residues. The germline V gene has CDR1 SGHVS and CDR2 FNYEAQ. DNA for the CDR3: TGTGCCAGCAGCTTAGCTCTAGCGGGAGGAAACGAGCAGTACTTC. Translating it yields CASSLALAGGNEQYF.

V is TRBV3-1 and J is TRBJ2-5; 11 bases are shared with TRBD2. Germline CDR1 and CDR2: LGHDT and YNNKEL (reference sequence). This CDR3 spans 15 amino acids. V shed 0 bases and J 4 bases; nucleotides not matched to a gene: 1. CDR3 in amino acids: CASSQELAGVETQYF. CDR3 bases: TGTGCCAGCAGCCAAGAACTAGCGGGAGTAGAGACCCAGTACTTC.

This clonotype has just a few counts. CDR3 loop: CASSRGEGPEQYF. CDR3 DNA: TGCGCCAGCAGCCGAGGGGAGGGCCCCGAGCAGTACTTC. The gene calls are TRBV4-1 and TRBJ2-7, with TRBD2 identical over 7 bases. The V gene's germline CDR1 is MGHRA and CDR2 YSYEKL. This CDR3 comprises 13 residues. With V trimmed by 4 bases and J by 6 bases, 6 bases remained unmatched.